This T cell receptor (beta chain) was retrieved from a study of blood T cells in healthy people across ages. The overall study: Researchers report that template switching captured about one barcoded beta molecule per two T cells.

Together with a sample-barcoded 5' primer, a J-beta primer mix was included in a second PCR lasting roughly 6 to 12 cycles. Through a template-switch adaptor with 12 random nucleotides, each cDNA molecule received a tag. Via MiXCR, TCRdb re-called the 5' RACE reads, giving one row per CDR3 protein. The sample contains approximately 900,000 distinct CDR3 sequences, roughly 48% of which appear only once. Remarks on this clonotype: As yet, its antigen is unknown.

General study points: There was no known CMV status for donors, so expanded clonotype changes were possibly confounded.

Trimming took off 7 bases at V and 2 bases at J, with 9 bases between the two ends. The CDR3 is 13 residues long. CDR1 KGHDR and CDR2 SFDVKD come from the germline V gene. The TCR comes from a young man in good health. The sample taken for sequencing was blood. This rearrangement joins TRBV24-1 to TRBJ2-3, with D unclear. The CDR3 loop reads CATRQIDTDTQYF. The CDR3 DNA follows: TGTGCCACCAGGCAGATAGACACAGATACGCAGTATTTT.